This passage covers 9 T cell receptor beta chains from one sample sequenced in a study of regulatory T cells in long-lasting Graves disease. Building the TCR beta libraries relied on iRepertoire HTBI primers, and CDR3 regions underwent Arm-PCR. One entry per CDR3 protein results from TCRdb running MiXCR on the multiplex PCR reads. The repertoire includes approximately 270,000 distinct CDR3 sequences, 18% of them detected once, and 11% to 15% sits in the top ten. Time point given: newly diagnosed GD, antithyroid drugs for less than 3 months. PBMC RNA was the source of the TCR library. The same data also contributed to another study, on T cells in Graves' hyperthyroidism and ophthalmopathy.

The sample was peripheral blood mononuclear cells (PBMCs), taken at new diagnosis, from a patient treated with antithyroid drugs. All receptors come from a woman in her 30s with Graves disease.

This clonotype was counted ten times or more. V and J are TRBV20-1 and TRBJ2-3; 10 bases line up with TRBD2. V was pared by 6 bases and J by 6 bases, with 6 bases of the junction left unmatched. From germline, CDR1 is DFQATT and CDR2 SNEGSKA (reference sequence). The CDR3 spans 13 residues. The chain's CDR3 is CSADLTSGDTQYF. The CDR3 bases are TGCAGTGCCGACCTGACTAGCGGGGATACGCAGTATTTT.

This clonotype was seen many times. The V and J genes are TRBV5-6 and TRBJ1-1; the D gene is possibly TRBD1 (6 bases). CDR3 size: 16 residues. Germline CDR1 reads SGHDT; CDR2 reads YYEEEE. Trimming cost V 1 base and J 1 base, with 14 bases left between them. CDR3 DNA sequence: TGTGCCAGCAGCTTGTTCAGGGGAGACAGGAACACTGAAGCTTTCTTT. Protein product: CASSLFRGDRNTEAFF.

This clonotype was picked up many times. The rearrangement joins TRBV6-5 to TRBJ1-2, with a possible D match to TRBD1 (6 bases). The CDR3 extends over 15 amino acids. Germline V gene sequence: CDR1 MNHEY, CDR2 SVGAGI. V lost 1 base, J lost 3 bases, and 12 bases lay in between. CDR3 in amino acids: CASSYYTGLDYGYTF. CDR3 DNA sequence: TGTGCCAGCAGTTACTACACAGGGTTGGACTATGGCTACACCTTC.

The V gene is TRBV9, the J gene TRBJ1-1, with a tentative D call TRBD1 (6 bases). Per the germline V gene, CDR1 is SGDLS and CDR2 is YYNGEE. V lost 4 bases to trimming and J lost 7 bases, with 14 bases between them. The CDR3 extends over 13 amino acids. The CDR3 here is CASSIGTQNEAFF. The CDR3, as DNA: TGTGCCAGCAGCATAGGGACACAGAATGAAGCTTTCTTT.

This clonotype has at least ten counts. This chain connects TRBV20-1 to TRBJ2-7; TRBD1 matches at 10 bases. This CDR3 has 16 amino acids. Trimming took 1 base from V and 2 from J; bases not matched to a gene: 8. The germline V gene has CDR1 DFQATT and CDR2 SNEGSKA (reference sequence). CDR3 loop: CSARVPGQGPPYEQYF. CDR3 nucleotides: TGCAGTGCTAGAGTTCCGGGACAGGGGCCGCCCTACGAGCAGTACTTC.

This clonotype was seen many times. The chain carries TRBV3-1 and TRBJ2-3, with 7 positions matching TRBD2. This CDR3 is built from 19 residues. Trimming cost V 0 bases and J 0 bases; bases outside gene matches: 12. The germline V gene has CDR1 LGHDT and CDR2 YNNKEL (reference sequence). The CDR3: CASSQEGRADVLSTDTQYF. CDR3 sequence (DNA): TGTGCCAGCAGCCAAGAGGGGAGGGCGGATGTCCTCAGCACAGATACGCAGTATTTT.

Many counts were recorded for this clonotype. The chain is built from TRBV5-6 and TRBJ1-2, with 8 bases that match TRBD1. V trimming: 4 bases; J trimming: 2 bases; junction bases outside the gene matches: 1. The CDR3 is made up of 13 amino acids. Germline lookup yields CDR1 SGHDT and CDR2 YYEEEE. The CDR3 spells CASSRDRNYGYTF. DNA of the CDR3: TGTGCCAGCAGCCGGGACAGGAACTATGGCTACACCTTC.

This clonotype was counted between two and nine times. V is TRBV29-1 and J is TRBJ2-7; TRBD2 might be the D (7 bases). CDR3 size: 14 residues. The V and J ends lost 5 bases and 3 bases respectively, with 17 bases between them. CDR1 is SQVTM and CDR2 is ANQGSEA in the germline V gene. The CDR3 bases are TGCAGCGTTCCGAGCGGGACATCAGACTACGAGCAGTACTTC. This gives the protein CSVPSGTSDYEQYF.

Ten or more counts support this clonotype. The chain has TRBV10-1 and TRBJ2-1; 14 bases map to TRBD2. The length of the CDR3 is 17 residues. The ends lost 4 bases at V and 5 bases at J; junction bases unmatched: 7. Germline CDR1 is WNHNN and CDR2 is SYGVQD (reference sequence). CDR3 in amino acids: CASSGGLAGGRHNEQFF. The CDR3 DNA is TGCGCCAGCAGTGGCGGACTAGCGGGGGGCCGACACAATGAGCAGTTCTTC.